The 2 T cell receptor beta chains below were found in one sample sequenced in a study of blood T cell repertoires in COVID-19. Clones were sequenced by immunoSEQ multiplex PCR, and TCRdb holds only the in-frame ones, with some missing. Among about 150,000 clones listed, around 87% were seen once. The source material was PBMCs or T cells enriched from blood (not recorded which). The source of these receptors is a woman between 50 and 59 years old who had recovered from COVID-19.

The rearrangement uses TRBV3-1 (or the pseudogene TRBV3-2) and TRBJ1-1, with TRBD1 identical over 7 bases. Looked up from germline, CDR1 is LGHDT and CDR2 is YNNKEL (reference sequence). The CDR3 runs 15 residues. With 8 bases clipped from V and 1 base from J, the junction kept 10 bases outside the gene matches. CDR3: CASDPFDRANTEAFF. In nucleotides, the CDR3 is TGTGCCAGCGATCCTTTCGACAGGGCGAACACTGAAGCTTTCTTT.

V is TRBV27 and J is TRBJ1-2, with 12 positions matching TRBD1. Germline loops: CDR1 MNHEY, CDR2 SMNVEV (reference sequence). Trimming cost V 7 bases and J 3 bases; bases outside gene matches: 15. This CDR3 has 18 residues. Written as DNA, the CDR3 is TGTGCCAGCACATATACCGGGACAGGGGGCTTCGGCTACTATGGCTACACCTTC. It specifies CASTYTGTGGFGYYGYTF.